This TCR beta chain was sequenced during a study of blood T cell repertoires in COVID-19. Method: immunoSEQ multiplex PCR; TCRdb's copy keeps in-frame clones and lacks some. Seen here are under 500,000 clones, 75% to 90% observed once, and the top ten hold roughly 1.1%. The source of this sequence is a man aged 25-45 years who had recovered from COVID-19. Specimen: PBMCs or T cells enriched from blood (not recorded which).

CDR3 loop: CASSFSFATNEKLFF. In DNA, the CDR3 is TGTGCCAGCAGTTTTAGCTTTGCAACTAATGAAAAACTGTTTTTT. J is TRBJ1-4 and V is TRBV28; D not certain. The CDR3 contains 15 residues. Germline assignment: CDR1 MDHEN and CDR2 SYDVKM. Between the trimmed V and J ends, which lost 3 bases and 0 bases, there was a span of 8 bases. Filled out from reference TRBV28 and TRBJ1-4, the complete variable domain reads DVKVTQSSRYLVKRTGEKVFLECVQDMDHENMFWYRQDPGLGLRLIYFSYDVKMKEKGDIPEGYSVSREKKERFSLILESASTNQTSMYLCASSFSFATNEKLFFGSGTQLSVL.